This TCR beta chain stems from a study of blood T cells in healthy people across ages. Study results and limitations: CMV status of donors was unknown, possibly confounding expanded clonotype changes.

Regarding this clonotype: The antigen remains undetermined.

A second PCR of about 6 to 11 cycles used a sample-barcoded 5' primer and a J-beta primer mix. TCRdb reprocessed the 5' RACE reads with MiXCR, giving one entry per CDR3 protein. The sample shows 980,000 or so distinct CDR3 sequences, 40% to 60% of them seen only once. V lost 1 base, J lost 11 bases, and 23 bases lay in between. CDR1 and CDR2 from the germline V gene are MNHNS and SASEGT. The CDR3 runs 16 residues. The clonotype comes from a man younger than 40 in good health. The chain joins TRBV6-1 to TRBJ2-5; D might be TRBD1 (5 bases). Sample: blood. Here the CDR3 DNA reads TGTGCCAGCAGTGAAGGGGGCTACTATCCCTACAATGAGCAGTACTTC. Protein sequence: CASSEGGYYPYNEQYF.